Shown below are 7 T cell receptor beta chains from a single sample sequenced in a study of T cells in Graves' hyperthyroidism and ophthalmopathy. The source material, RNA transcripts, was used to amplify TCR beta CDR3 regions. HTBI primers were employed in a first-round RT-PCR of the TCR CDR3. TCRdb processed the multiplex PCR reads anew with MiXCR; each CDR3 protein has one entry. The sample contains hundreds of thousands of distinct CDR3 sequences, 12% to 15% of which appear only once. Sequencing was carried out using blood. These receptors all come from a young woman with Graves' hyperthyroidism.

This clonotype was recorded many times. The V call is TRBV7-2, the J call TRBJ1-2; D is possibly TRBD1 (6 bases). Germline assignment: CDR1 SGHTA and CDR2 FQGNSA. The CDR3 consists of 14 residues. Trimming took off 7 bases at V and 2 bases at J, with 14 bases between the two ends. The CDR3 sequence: CASTKGGSNYGYTF. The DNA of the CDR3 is TGTGCCAGCACCAAGGGGGGTTCGAACTATGGCTACACCTTC.

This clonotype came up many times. The CDR3 nucleotides are TGTGCCTGGAGTGTACCGGAGGAGAACACTGAAGCTTTCTTT. Its translation is CAWSVPEENTEAFF. The V gene is TRBV30, the J gene TRBJ1-1, with unresolved D. This CDR3 is 14 amino acids long. The V and J ends lost 0 bases and 1 base respectively, with 9 bases between them. The germline CDR1 and CDR2 sequences are GTSNPN and SVGIG (reference sequence). Full variable domain (missing parts from reference TRBV30 and TRBJ1-1): SQTIHQWPATLVQPVGSPLSLECTVEGTSNPNLYWYRQAAGRGLQLLFYSVGIGQISSEVPQNLSASRPQDRQFILSSKKLLLSDSGFYLCAWSVPEENTEAFFGQGTRLTVV.

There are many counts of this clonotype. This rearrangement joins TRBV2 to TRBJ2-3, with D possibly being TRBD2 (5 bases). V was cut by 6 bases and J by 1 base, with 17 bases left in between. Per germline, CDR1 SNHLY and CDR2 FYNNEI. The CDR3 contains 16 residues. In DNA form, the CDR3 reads TGTGCCAGCAGGGCCCTAGTAGGGAGTGGCACAGATACGCAGTATTTT. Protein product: CASRALVGSGTDTQYF.

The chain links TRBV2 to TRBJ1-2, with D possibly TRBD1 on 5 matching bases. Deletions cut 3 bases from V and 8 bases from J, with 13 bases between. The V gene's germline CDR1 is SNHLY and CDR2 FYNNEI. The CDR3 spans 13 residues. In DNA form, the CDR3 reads TGTGCCAGCAGTGAGGGGGGAACGGGAGGCTACACCTTC. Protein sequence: CASSEGGTGGYTF.

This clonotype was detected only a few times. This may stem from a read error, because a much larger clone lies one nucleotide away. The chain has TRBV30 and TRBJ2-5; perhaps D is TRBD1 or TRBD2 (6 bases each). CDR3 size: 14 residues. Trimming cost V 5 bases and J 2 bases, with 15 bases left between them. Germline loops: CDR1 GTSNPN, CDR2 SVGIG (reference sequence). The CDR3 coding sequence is TGTGCCTGGGGTGGAGGGGGATCTCAAGAGACCCAGTACTTC. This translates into CAWGGGGSQETQYF. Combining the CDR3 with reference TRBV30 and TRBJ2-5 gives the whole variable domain SQTIHQWPATLVQPVGSPLSLECTVEGTSNPNLYWYRQAAGRGLQLLFYSVGIGQISSEVPQNLSASRPQDRQFILSSKKLLLSDSGFYLCAWGGGGSQETQYFGPGTRLLVL.

CDR3 nucleotides: TGTGCCAGTAGTATAGAGGGGGGCACTGAAGCTTTCTTT. Its translation: CASSIEGGTEAFF. The V and J genes are TRBV19 and TRBJ1-1; a possible D gene is TRBD1 (5 bases). Trimming removed 0 bases from V and 4 bases from J, with 6 bases in between. Germline V CDR1 and CDR2: LNHDA, SQIVND (reference sequence). The CDR3 covers 13 residues.

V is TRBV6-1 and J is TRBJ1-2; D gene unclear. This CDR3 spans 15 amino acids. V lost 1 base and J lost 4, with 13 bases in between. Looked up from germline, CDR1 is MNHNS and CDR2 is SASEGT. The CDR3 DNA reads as TGTGCCAGCAGTGAAGATGCGGCGCTGAGCTATGGCTACACCTTC. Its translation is CASSEDAALSYGYTF.